This TCR beta chain appears in the sequencing data of a study of T cells in Graves' hyperthyroidism and ophthalmopathy. It was RNA transcripts that yielded the amplified TCR beta CDR3 regions. When the TCR CDR3 underwent first-round RT-PCR, the HTBI primer set was used. Via MiXCR, TCRdb re-called the multiplex PCR reads, giving one row per CDR3 protein. Here the sample spans a few hundred thousand distinct CDR3 sequences, 20% being singletons. Newly diagnosed hyperthyroidism, duration under 2 months, in patients aged 18 to 65. The sample holds a few counts of this clonotype. Its antigen is as yet unknown. The germline CDR1 and CDR2 sequences are MGHRA and YSYEKL. This CDR3 contains 14 residues. Unmatched junction bases numbered 6, after V lost 2 bases and J lost 7 bases. Study-wide results and limits: The model anticipated ophthalmopathy a median about 7.1 months pre-onset.

The chain carries TRBV4-1 and TRBJ2-7; TRBD1 matches 9 bases. Sequenced material: blood. The sequence derives from a man between 18 and 29 years old with Graves' hyperthyroidism. CDR3 loop: CASSQQQGAWEQYF. The DNA of the CDR3 is TGCGCCAGCAGCCAACAACAGGGGGCGTGGGAGCAGTACTTC.